The 20 T cell receptor beta chains listed next were all sequenced from one sample in a study of Ad26.COV2.S vaccination and SARS-CoV-2 variants. Stated treatment: roughly 19 received Ad26.COV2.S at low or high dose, single or two shots; about 5 received placebo; per-sample allocation not given. Samples came from day 63 after the first vaccine or placebo injection. Some clones are missing from TCRdb's copy, which holds only in-frame ones; the method was immunoSEQ multiplex PCR. This table holds roughly 400,000 clones, around 92% found once. This specimen consisted of peripheral blood, obtained in a trial of Ad26.COV2.S vaccine versus placebo. Receptors were obtained from a person aged 18-65 years who received the Ad26.COV2.S COVID-19 vaccine or a placebo.

This clone was seen a single time. J is TRBJ2-1 and V is TRBV4-3, with unresolved D. The germline V gene has CDR1 LGHNA and CDR2 YSLEER. V was cut by 3 bases and J by 10 bases, with 10 bases left in between. The CDR3 sequence is 12 residues long. CDR3 coding DNA: TGCGCCAGCAGCCACCTTATAGGCGAGCAGTTCTTC. As protein: CASSHLIGEQFF.

In its sample, this clone was seen a few times. The V call is TRBV4-1, the J call TRBJ2-1; D perhaps matches TRBD1 (6 bases). The CDR3 is 13 amino acids. Per the germline V gene, CDR1 is MGHRA and CDR2 is YSYEKL. Trimming removed 1 base at V and 9 bases at J, with 10 bases between. The CDR3 DNA sequence: TGCGCCAGCAGCCAAGGGATGGGGGCTGAGCAGTTCTTC. This translates into CASSQGMGAEQFF.

The genes are TRBV4-1 and TRBJ2-7; 10 nucleotides align to TRBD1. The CDR3 runs 16 residues. Germline CDR1 is MGHRA and CDR2 is YSYEKL. V was clipped by 0 bases and J by 3 bases; unmatched bases: 5. CDR3: CASSQDWDRGSYEQYF. CDR3 nucleotide sequence: TGCGCCAGCAGCCAAGATTGGGACAGGGGAAGCTACGAGCAGTACTTC.

This clone was seen more than once but under ten times. The rearrangement uses TRBV5-1 and TRBJ1-2, with 11 bases lining up with TRBD1. The junction had 2 bases not matched to a gene; V was cut back by 1 base and J by 3 bases. The CDR3 length is 15 residues. Germline lookup yields CDR1 SGHRS and CDR2 YFSETQ. Here the CDR3 DNA reads TGCGCCAGCAGCTTGAGGACAGGGGGCGACTATGGCTACACCTTC. Amino acid sequence: CASSLRTGGDYGYTF.

This clone was seen only once. The rearrangement links TRBV27 to TRBJ2-3; TRBD2 matches 10 bases. CDR3 length: 18 amino acids. The V and J ends lost 2 bases and 0 bases, in that order; junction bases with no gene match: 8. Germline CDR1 and CDR2: MNHEY and SMNVEV (reference sequence). CDR3 region: CASSLITSGDFSTDTQYF. The CDR3, as DNA: TGTGCCAGCAGTTTAATAACTAGCGGGGATTTCAGCACAGATACGCAGTATTTT.

The chain has TRBV14 and TRBJ1-1; D remains unclear. V shed 3 bases and J shed 0 bases, with 11 bases lying between them. The CDR3 totals 15 residues. CDR1 is SGHDN and CDR2 is FVKESK in the germline V gene. The CDR3 DNA reads as TGTGCCAGCAGCCAGTACGGTCAAATGAACACTGAAGCTTTCTTT. This codes for CASSQYGQMNTEAFF. The full variable domain, in which reference TRBV14 and TRBJ1-1 provide the parts outside the CDR3, is EAGVTQFPSHSVIEKGQTVTLRCDPISGHDNLYWYRRVMGKEIKFLLHFVKESKQDESGMPNNRFLAERTGGTYSTLKVQPAELEDSGVYFCASSQYGQMNTEAFFGQGTRLTVV.

V usage is TRBV11-2 and J usage is TRBJ2-1; tentatively, D is TRBD2 (6 bases). CDR3 length equals 18 residues. Trimming pared 0 bases from V and 8 bases from J, leaving 23 bases between. Germline V CDR1 and CDR2: SGHAT, FQNNGV. The CDR3 loop is CASSLDDWGAGRYDEQFF. The CDR3 DNA sequence: TGTGCCAGCAGCTTAGATGACTGGGGTGCGGGGCGGTACGATGAGCAGTTCTTC.

With respect to this clone: The same CDR3 also results from other DNA sequences found in this sample. The chain uses TRBV18 and TRBJ1-2; no reliable D call. This CDR3 has 11 amino acids. V was pared by 6 bases and J by 5 bases, with 7 bases between. The germline V gene has CDR1 KGHSH and CDR2 LQKENI. For the CDR3, the DNA is TGTGCCAGCTCCCCCGGTTATGGCTACACCTTC. Translating gives CASSPGYGYTF.

The chain recombines TRBV2 with TRBJ1-5; D gene ambiguous. Trimming shortened V by 3 bases and J by 2 bases, and 11 bases separated the two germline ends. CDR1 and CDR2 (germline): SNHLY, FYNNEI. This CDR3 has 15 residues. The CDR3 DNA is TGTGCCAGCAGTGAGGGCTCTGGTGGCAATCAGCCCCAGCATTTT. It translates to CASSEGSGGNQPQHF.

A note on this clone: Other DNA sequences in this sample translate to the same CDR3. The V call is TRBV5-4, the J call TRBJ1-1, with D perhaps matching TRBD1 (5 bases). Germline CDR1 reads SGHNT; CDR2 reads YYREEE (reference sequence). Trimming left V 0 bases short and J 1 base short, with 7 bases between. CDR3 size: 14 residues. The CDR3 reads CASSLATGNTEAFF. CDR3 nucleotide sequence: TGTGCCAGCAGCTTGGCAACAGGGAACACTGAAGCTTTCTTT.

The gene calls are TRBV21-1 and TRBJ2-7. TRBV21-1 is labeled a pseudogene. The CDR3 length is 16 residues. The CDR3 region is CASSSWDRSLSYEQYF. The CDR3 DNA follows: TGTGCCAGCAGCAGCTGGGACCGCAGCCTCTCCTACGAGCAGTACTTC.

V usage is TRBV29-1 and J usage is TRBJ2-2, with a possible D match to TRBD2 (6 bases). Per the germline V gene, CDR1 is SQVTM and CDR2 is ANQGSEA. This CDR3 has 14 residues. V lost 3 bases to trimming and J lost 4 bases, with 12 bases between them. CDR3 region: CSVDMGGGTGELFF. For the CDR3, the DNA is TGCAGCGTTGATATGGGGGGAGGCACCGGGGAGCTGTTTTTT.

The V and J genes are TRBV7-2 and TRBJ1-4; 7 bases align to TRBD1. V lost 3 bases to trimming and J lost 6 bases; unmatched junction nucleotides: 4. The CDR3 covers 14 residues. Germline V gene sequence: CDR1 SGHTA, CDR2 FQGNSA. CDR3: CASSFFTGDEKLFF. CDR3 nucleotide sequence: TGTGCCAGCAGCTTCTTCACAGGGGATGAAAAACTGTTTTTT.

V is TRBV24-1 and J is TRBJ2-7; TRBD2 matches at 7 bases. This CDR3 comprises 17 residues. Trimming at V came to 0 bases and at J to 3 bases, leaving 10 bases not matched to a gene. Germline V gene lookup returns CDR1 KGHDR and CDR2 SFDVKD. CDR3 residues: CATSDLVRTGGNYEQYF. CDR3 bases: TGTGCCACCAGTGATTTGGTCAGGACGGGGGGAAACTACGAGCAGTACTTC.

The chain links TRBV2 to TRBJ2-3; D possibly corresponds to TRBD2 (6 bases). The CDR3 runs 16 residues. V lost 4 bases to trimming and J lost 0 bases, with 14 bases between them. The V gene's germline CDR1 is SNHLY and CDR2 FYNNEI. The CDR3 region is CASSAPGGSSTDTQYF. The DNA of the CDR3 is TGTGCCAGCAGTGCTCCTGGAGGGTCTAGCACAGATACGCAGTATTTT.

The chain carries TRBV30 and TRBJ2-7; 7 positions match TRBD1. Germline CDR1 and CDR2: GTSNPN and SVGIG (reference sequence). The V and J ends lost 0 bases and 3 bases, in that order; junction bases with no gene match: 2. The CDR3 sequence is 13 residues long. This chain's CDR3 is CAWSVGTDYEQYF. The CDR3 DNA reads TGTGCCTGGAGTGTAGGGACAGACTACGAGCAGTACTTC.

In this sample, this clone turned up once. V is TRBV28 and J is TRBJ1-6, with D tentatively TRBD1 (6 bases). In germline, CDR1 is MDHEN, CDR2 SYDVKM. The ends were cut back, 5 bases at V and 7 bases at J, with 15 bases in the middle. This CDR3 has 15 residues. In DNA, the CDR3 is TGTGCCAGCAGTCCCTCTACAGGGATCAATTCACCCCTCCACTTT. This codes for CASSPSTGINSPLHF. The full variable domain, its missing parts supplied by reference TRBV28 and TRBJ1-6, is DVKVTQSSRYLVKRTGEKVFLECVQDMDHENMFWYRQDPGLGLRLIYFSYDVKMKEKGDIPEGYSVSREKKERFSLILESASTNQTSMYLCASSPSTGINSPLHFGNGTRLTVT.

This chain joins TRBV7-2 and TRBJ2-7, with D possibly TRBD1 on 6 matching bases. CDR3 length: 14 amino acids. Trimming stripped 5 bases from V and 0 bases from J, with 11 bases between. Germline V lookup: CDR1 SGHTA, CDR2 FQGNSA. The CDR3 protein is CASSPWDNSYEQYF. CDR3 bases: TGTGCCAGCAGCCCGTGGGACAACTCCTACGAGCAGTACTTC.

About this clone: A read error may account for a junction end that differs from germline. This sequence joins TRBV6-5 and TRBJ2-7; 14 bases fit TRBD2. CDR1 and CDR2 from the germline V gene are MNHEY and SVGAGI. The CDR3 runs 15 residues. The CDR3 loop reads CASRTAGLAGGRWTF. In nucleotides, the CDR3 is TGTGCCAGCAGAACCGCCGGACTAGCGGGGGGCCGGTGGACCTTC.

The chain combines TRBV9 with TRBJ2-1, with unresolved D. Germline values: CDR1 SGDLS, CDR2 YYNGEE. This CDR3 is built from 15 residues. The V end lost 1 base, the J end lost 7 bases, and 15 bases lay between the germline ends. The CDR3 DNA is TGTGCCAGCAGCGTAACGTTAAGGGATTGGAATGAGCAGTTCTTC. Residues: CASSVTLRDWNEQFF.